This T cell receptor beta chain was found in a study of blood T cell repertoires in COVID-19. Study overall: The United States, Italy and Spain supplied acute and convalescent COVID-19 samples. Sources were T cells, B-cell-depleted T cells, or PBMCs; the material itself was cDNA or gDNA.

In the authors' workflow: Researchers report that nucleated cell counts were estimated from reference gene primer amplification. The data were produced by immunoSEQ multiplex PCR, yet TCRdb's version contains in-frame clones alone and is incomplete. The DNA gave D and trimming, while V, J and clone size come from that table. The sample shows some 300,000 clones, about 88% of them seen only once. The trim removed 4 bases at V and 2 bases at J, leaving 9 bases unmatched. This CDR3 spans 16 amino acids. The V gene's germline CDR1 is LGHNA and CDR2 YSLEER. The source material was peripheral blood. This sequence joins TRBV4-3 and TRBJ2-7; 9 nucleotides agree with TRBD1. The sequence came from a man aged 65 to 79 with acute or convalescent COVID-19. CDR3 sequence (DNA): TGCGCCAGCAGCCCCGGGACAGGGTCCCTAGCCTACGAGCAGTACTTC. As protein: CASSPGTGSLAYEQYF.